This TCR beta chain is drawn from a study of beta chain features in type 1 diabetes. Study-wide findings and caveats: There were fewer insertions and more deletions at the VDJ junctions of type 1 diabetes patients. The naive, central memory and Treg TCRB repertoires of patients appeared to be more similar to one another than those of healthy donors. There was no resolution here of whether HLA type influences TCRB rearrangement. Within each of all four CD4+ subsets, Type 1 diabetes patients had TCRB CDR3s that were moderately but significantly shorter.

Trimming took 5 bases from V and 3 from J, leaving 10 bases between them. The CDR3 extends over 13 amino acids. Germline-derived CDR1 and CDR2 are KGHSH and LQKENI. The whole isolated RNA underwent reverse transcription, so sequencing captured expressed TCRB transcripts. Sequenced by immunoSEQ multiplex PCR; TCRdb stores in-frame clones only, minus some. The sample contains roughly 340,000 clones, about 14% of which appear only once. This clone was counted between two and nine times. What it binds is not known. This clonotype originated in a young woman with type 1 diabetes. Specimen: naive CD4+ T cells from blood. The V gene is TRBV18, the J gene TRBJ2-5; D gene ambiguous. The CDR3 bases are TGTGCCAGCTCAGCGGTAAGGAAAGAGACCCAGTACTTC. Protein sequence: CASSAVRKETQYF.